This TCR beta chain was found in a study of cytomegalovirus exposure and HLA in healthy donors. Use of 60 Vbeta and 13 Jbeta primers characterized the PCR. Measured with immunoSEQ multiplex PCR; TCRdb has only the in-frame clones, and not every one. The table includes 90,000 to 120,000 clones, over 60% detected once. This sequence originates from a man in his sixties in good health and CMV-seropositive. The sample was PBMCs.

In DNA, the CDR3 is TGCGCCAGCAGCGAGGTCGGGGGTGTGAGTTCACCCCTCCACTTT. Protein product: CASSEVGGVSSPLHF. V is TRBV4-3 and J is TRBJ1-6; weak D call: TRBD1 (5 bases). The CDR3 has 15 residues. The V and J ends lost 5 bases and 9 bases respectively, with 17 bases between them. In germline, CDR1 is LGHNA, CDR2 YSLEER.